The sequence of this T cell receptor (beta chain) was determined in a study of cytomegalovirus exposure and HLA in healthy donors. The CDR3 covers 15 residues. Losses at the gene ends were 6 bases for V and 1 base for J; bases not matched to a gene: 5. Germline V gives CDR1 SNHLY, CDR2 FYNNEI. This clone has a handful of counts. The PCR used 60 Vbeta and 13 Jbeta primers. Repertoires were generated with immunoSEQ multiplex PCR, while TCRdb's copy carries only in-frame clones and drops some. The sample yields 100,000 to 150,000 clones, 10% to 13% seen once. Material: PBMCs. The chain employs TRBV2 and TRBJ2-3; TRBD2 agrees at 9 bases. This TCR was sampled from a woman under 30 in good health and CMV-seropositive. DNA of the CDR3: TGTGCCAGCAGCTTCAGGACTAGCGGCACAGATACGCAGTATTTT. Translation: CASSFRTSGTDTQYF.